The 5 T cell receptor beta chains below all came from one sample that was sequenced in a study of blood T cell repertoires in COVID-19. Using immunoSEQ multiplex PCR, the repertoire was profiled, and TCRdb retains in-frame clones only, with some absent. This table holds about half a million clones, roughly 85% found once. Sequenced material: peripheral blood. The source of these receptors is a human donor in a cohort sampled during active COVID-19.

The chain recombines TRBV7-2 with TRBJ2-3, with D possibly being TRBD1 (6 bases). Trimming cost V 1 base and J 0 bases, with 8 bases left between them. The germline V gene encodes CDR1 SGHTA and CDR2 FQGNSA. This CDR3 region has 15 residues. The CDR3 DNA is TGTGCCAGCAGCTTAGGAGGACAGAGCACAGATACGCAGTATTTT. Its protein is CASSLGGQSTDTQYF.

CDR3 residues: CASSPTRYGYTF. For the CDR3, the DNA is TGTGCCAGCAGTCCGACGAGGTATGGCTACACCTTC. The chain uses TRBV12-3 or TRBV12-4 and TRBJ1-2; the D is unclear. The CDR3 is 12 residues long. V was clipped by 5 bases and J by 5 bases, with 9 bases between them.

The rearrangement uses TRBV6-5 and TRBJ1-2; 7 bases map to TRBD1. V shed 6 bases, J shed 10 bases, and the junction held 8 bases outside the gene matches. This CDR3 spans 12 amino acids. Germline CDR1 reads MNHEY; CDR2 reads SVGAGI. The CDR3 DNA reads TGTGCCAGCAGGACAGGGCACTCGAACTACACCTTC. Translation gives CASRTGHSNYTF.

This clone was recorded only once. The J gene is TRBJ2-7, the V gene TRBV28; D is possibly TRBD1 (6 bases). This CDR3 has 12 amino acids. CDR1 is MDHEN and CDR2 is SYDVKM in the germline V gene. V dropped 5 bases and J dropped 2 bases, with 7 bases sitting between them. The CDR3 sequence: CASSGQTYEQYF. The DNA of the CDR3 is TGTGCCAGCAGTGGACAGACCTACGAGCAGTACTTC.

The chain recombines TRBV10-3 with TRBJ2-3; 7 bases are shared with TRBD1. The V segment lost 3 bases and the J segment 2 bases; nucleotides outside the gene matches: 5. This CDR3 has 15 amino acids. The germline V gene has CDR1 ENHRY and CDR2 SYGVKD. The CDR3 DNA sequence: TGTGCCATCAGTGATTTGACAGGGTCCACAGATACGCAGTATTTT. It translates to CAISDLTGSTDTQYF.